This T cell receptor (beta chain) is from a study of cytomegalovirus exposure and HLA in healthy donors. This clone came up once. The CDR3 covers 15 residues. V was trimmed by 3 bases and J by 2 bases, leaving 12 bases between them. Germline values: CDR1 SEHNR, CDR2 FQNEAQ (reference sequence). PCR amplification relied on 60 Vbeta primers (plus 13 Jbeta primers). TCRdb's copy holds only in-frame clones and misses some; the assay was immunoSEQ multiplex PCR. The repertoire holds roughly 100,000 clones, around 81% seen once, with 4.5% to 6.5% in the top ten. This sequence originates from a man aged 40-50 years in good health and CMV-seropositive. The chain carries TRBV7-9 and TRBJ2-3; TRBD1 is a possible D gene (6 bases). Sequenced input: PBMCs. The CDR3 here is CASSFSGAFTDTQYF. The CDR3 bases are TGTGCCAGCAGCTTCTCAGGGGCCTTCACAGATACGCAGTATTTT.